This T cell receptor (beta chain) emerged from a study of control samples from healthy donors and cancer patients. Measured with immunoSEQ multiplex PCR; TCRdb has only the in-frame clones, and not every one. The data hold about 220,000 clones, with roughly 94% observed a single time. This CDR3 comprises 15 residues. CDR1 and CDR2 from the germline V gene are SNHLY and FYNNEI. V lost 6 bases and J lost 4, with 15 bases in between. Material for sequencing was blood. The chain joins TRBV2 to TRBJ2-2, with D possibly TRBD2 on 5 matching bases. This TCR came from a man aged 45 to 65 in good health. The CDR3 here is CASSASGVVTGELFF. The CDR3 DNA sequence: TGTGCCAGCAGCGCGTCCGGGGTCGTCACCGGGGAGCTGTTTTTT.